This T cell receptor beta chain was documented in a study of graft-versus-host responses after intestinal transplantation. Study summary: All recipients got anti-thymocyte globulin induction, then tacrolimus and steroids for roughly three years.

In regard to this clone: The antigen is undetermined.

Sequencing used immunoSEQ multiplex PCR; TCRdb keeps in-frame clones, though not all of them. This table has approximately 85,000 clones, around 93% appearing once. Looked up from germline, CDR1 is MGHRA and CDR2 is YSYEKL. Trimming shortened V by 1 base and J by 4 bases, and 11 bases separated the two germline ends. The CDR3 has 15 amino acids. The specimen comprised unstimulated CD8+ T cells sorted from spleen or lymph node cells, sampled before transplant. The TCR sequence derives from a human donor who was the organ donor for an intestinal transplant. This rearrangement joins TRBV4-1 to TRBJ1-5, with D possibly TRBD1 on 6 matching bases. The CDR3 DNA reads TGCGCCAGCAGCCAAGTATGGACAGCAAATCAGCCCCAGCATTTT. Translating it yields CASSQVWTANQPQHF.